This record looks at one T cell receptor beta chain sequence and its context. No antigen is known for it. Germline CDR1 reads SGDLS; CDR2 reads YYNGEE. The CDR3 covers 20 residues. V gave up 3 bases and J gave up 1 base; unmatched junction bases: 18. The primer mix had 60 Vbeta and 13 Jbeta primers. TCRdb's table, derived via immunoSEQ multiplex PCR, lists solely in-frame clones and lacks some. This table has roughly 150,000 clones, 73% appearing once. These data originate in a study of cytomegalovirus exposure and HLA in healthy donors. Study-wide findings and caveats: A classifier reportedly called cytomegalovirus status with high sensitivity and specificity. From TCR beta sequences, most subjects' HLA-A and HLA-B alleles were reportedly predicted accurately.

The material sequenced was PBMCs. This receptor was identified in a woman aged 18-35 years in good health and CMV-seropositive. This sequence joins TRBV9 and TRBJ2-7, with 11 nucleotides matching TRBD2. The CDR3 reads CASSATGSGTSGPRSYEQYF. The CDR3 DNA reads as TGTGCCAGCAGCGCTACAGGCTCCGGGACTAGCGGACCCCGATCCTACGAGCAGTACTTC.